This T cell receptor (beta chain) was recovered during a study of CD8 T cells in Susac syndrome. The CDR3 consists of 17 residues. Germline V gene lookup returns CDR1 SGHVS and CDR2 FNYEAQ. Trimming cost V 1 base and J 7 bases, with 19 bases left between them. TCR beta was sequenced from blood CD8+ and CD4+ T cells. TEMRA cells were FACS-enriched, and CD8+ and CD4+ T cells were isolated negatively. After extraction with the RNeasy kit, about 0.45 to 1 ug of the RNA was reverse transcribed using random hexamers. The method of amplification for TCR beta CDR3 was immunoSEQ multiplex PCR, covering 54 Vbeta and 13 Jbeta. Via MiXCR, TCRdb re-called the immunoSEQ multiplex PCR reads, giving one row per CDR3 protein. This sample has about 180,000 distinct CDR3 sequences, with roughly 95% found just once.

This clonotype originated in a human donor with Susac syndrome. The specimen was CD4+ T cells from PBMCs. The rearrangement links TRBV7-6 to TRBJ2-2; tentatively, D is TRBD2 (6 bases). CDR3: CASSLEIKGTLGGELFF. The CDR3 nucleotides read TGTGCCAGCAGCTTAGAGATTAAAGGGACTTTGGGCGGGGAGCTGTTTTTT.